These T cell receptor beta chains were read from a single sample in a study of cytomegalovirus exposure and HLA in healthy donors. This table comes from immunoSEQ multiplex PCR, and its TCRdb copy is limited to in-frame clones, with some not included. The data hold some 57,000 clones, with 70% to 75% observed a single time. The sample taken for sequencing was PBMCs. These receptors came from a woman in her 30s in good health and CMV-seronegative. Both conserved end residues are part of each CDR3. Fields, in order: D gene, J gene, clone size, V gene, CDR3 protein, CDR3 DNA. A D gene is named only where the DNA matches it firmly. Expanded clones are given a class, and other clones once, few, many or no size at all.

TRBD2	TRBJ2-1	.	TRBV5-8	CASSFGLAGYNEQFF	TGTGCCAGCAGCTTTGGGCTAGCGGGGTACAATGAGCAGTTCTTC
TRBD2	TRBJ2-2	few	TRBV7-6	CASSLTREKSGELFF	TGTGCCAGCAGCTTAACGCGGGAGAAATCCGGGGAGCTGTTTTTT
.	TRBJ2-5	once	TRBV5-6	CASSLSIGRQETQYF	TGTGCCAGCAGCTTGTCGATAGGCAGGCAAGAGACCCAGTACTTC
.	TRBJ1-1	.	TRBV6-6	CASTKGDRNTEAFF	TGTGCCAGCACAAAAGGGGATCGGAACACTGAAGCTTTCTTT
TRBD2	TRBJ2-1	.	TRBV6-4	CASSGGLAGNNEQFF	TGTGCCAGCAGTGGGGGGCTAGCGGGGAACAATGAGCAGTTCTTC
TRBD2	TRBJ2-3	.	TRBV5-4	CASSSGLAGAVADTQYF	TGTGCCAGCAGCTCGGGACTAGCGGGAGCGGTGGCAGATACGCAGTATTTT
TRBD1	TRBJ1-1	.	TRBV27	CASSPPTGWNTEAFF	TGTGCCAGCAGTCCCCCGACAGGGTGGAACACTGAAGCTTTCTTT
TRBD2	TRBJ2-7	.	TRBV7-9	CASMGGNLSVRFYEQYF	TGTGCCAGCATGGGGGGGAATCTAAGTGTTAGGTTTTACGAGCAGTACTTC
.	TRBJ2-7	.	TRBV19	CASSLGSGTSYEQYF	TGTGCCAGTAGTCTTGGTAGCGGAACCTCCTACGAGCAGTACTTC
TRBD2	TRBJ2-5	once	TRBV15	CATSREDLAGETQYF	TGTGCCACCAGCAGAGAGGATCTAGCGGGAGAGACCCAGTACTTC
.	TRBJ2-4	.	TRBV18	CASSPPAGGDIQYF	TGTGCCAGCTCACCACCGGCCGGGGGAGACATTCAGTACTTC
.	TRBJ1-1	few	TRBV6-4	CASSDSIVGGEAFF	TGTGCCAGCAGTGACTCGATAGTAGGGGGTGAAGCTTTCTTT
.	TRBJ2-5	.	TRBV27	CASSFSPTTASPVEETQYF	TGTGCCAGCAGTTTTTCCCCTACAACAGCTTCCCCCGTTGAAGAGACCCAGTACTTC
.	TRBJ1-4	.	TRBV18	CASSPRSPGGLDEKLFF	TGTGCCAGCTCACCACGATCCCCGGGAGGTTTGGATGAAAAACTGTTTTTT
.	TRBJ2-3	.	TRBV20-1	CSAKEGRVQYF	TGCAGTGCTAAGGAGGGACGAGTGCAGTATTTT
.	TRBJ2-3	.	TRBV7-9	CASSFYSNTQYF	TGTGCCAGCAGTTTTTATTCTAATACGCAGTATTTT
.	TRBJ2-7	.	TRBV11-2	CASSSPLRLGVYGQYF	TGTGCCAGCAGCTCCCCCCTAAGGCTCGGGGTCTACGGGCAGTACTTC
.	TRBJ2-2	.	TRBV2	CAIPRRGAYTGELFF	TGTGCCATTCCGAGGAGGGGCGCGTACACCGGGGAGCTGTTTTTT
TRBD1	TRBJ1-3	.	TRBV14	CASSTGQGISGNTIYF	TGTGCCAGCAGCACCGGACAGGGGATCTCTGGAAACACCATATATTTT
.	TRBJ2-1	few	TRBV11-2	CASSLRRSSYNEQFF	TGTGCCAGCAGCTTAAGGCGGAGCTCCTACAATGAGCAGTTCTTC
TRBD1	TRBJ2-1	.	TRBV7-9	CASRNDRGQQFF	TGTGCCAGCAGAAACGACAGGGGACAGCAGTTCTTC
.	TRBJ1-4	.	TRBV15	CATSRGSGGDEKLFF	TGTGCCACCAGCAGAGGATCGGGGGGCGATGAAAAACTGTTTTTT
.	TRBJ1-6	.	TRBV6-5	CASVDRLNSPLHF	TGTGCCAGCGTAGACAGGCTTAATTCACCCCTCCACTTT
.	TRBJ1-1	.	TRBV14	CASSQGLGEGNTEAFF	TGTGCCAGCAGCCAAGGGTTAGGGGAGGGGAACACTGAAGCTTTCTTT
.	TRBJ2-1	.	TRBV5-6	CASSLPRLSSYNEQFF	TGTGCCAGCAGCTTGCCCAGGTTGAGCTCCTACAATGAGCAGTTCTTC
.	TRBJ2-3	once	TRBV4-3	CASSQVVAASTDTQYF	TGCGCCAGCAGCCAAGTCGTTGCGGCTAGCACAGATACGCAGTATTTT
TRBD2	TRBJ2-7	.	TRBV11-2	CASTTNGLAGVTYEQYF	TGTGCCAGCACCACTAATGGACTAGCGGGGGTAACCTACGAGCAGTACTTC
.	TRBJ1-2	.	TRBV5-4	CASSPGGGGLTF	TGTGCCAGCAGCCCTGGCGGCGGGGGCCTCACCTTC
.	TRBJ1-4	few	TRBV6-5	CASSEAGAKLFF	TGTGCCAGCAGTGAAGCAGGGGCAAAACTGTTTTTT
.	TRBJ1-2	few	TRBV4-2	CASSQFDRANYGYTF	TGTGCCAGCAGCCAATTTGACAGAGCTAACTATGGCTACACCTTC
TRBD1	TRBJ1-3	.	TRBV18	CASSPEQGISGNTIYF	TGTGCCAGCTCACCGGAACAGGGGATCTCTGGAAACACCATATATTTT
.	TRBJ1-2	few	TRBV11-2	CASSLDRSVYGYTF	TGTGCCAGCAGCTTAGACAGAAGCGTCTATGGCTACACCTTC
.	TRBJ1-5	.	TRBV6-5	CASSFTGFQPQHF	TGTGCCAGCAGTTTCACAGGGTTTCAGCCCCAGCATTTT
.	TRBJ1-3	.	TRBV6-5	CASSWGYGNTIYF	TGTGCCAGCAGTTGGGGCTATGGAAACACCATATATTTT
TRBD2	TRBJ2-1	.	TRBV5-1	CASSPLAGGPNEQFF	TGCGCCAGCAGCCCACTAGCGGGAGGGCCGAATGAGCAGTTCTTC
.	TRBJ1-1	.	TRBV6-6	CASIPGTMNTEAFF	TGTGCCAGCATCCCCGGGACAATGAACACTGAAGCTTTCTTT
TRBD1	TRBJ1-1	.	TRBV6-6	CASSYSTGQTEAFF	TGTGCCAGCAGTTACTCGACGGGACAGACTGAAGCTTTCTTT
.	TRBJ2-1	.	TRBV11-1	CARRDSPRFGYNEQFF	TGTGCTAGGCGGGACTCCCCCAGGTTTGGCTACAATGAGCAGTTCTTC
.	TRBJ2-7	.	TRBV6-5	CASSSGDNEQYF	TGTGCCAGCAGCTCAGGGGATAACGAGCAGTACTTC
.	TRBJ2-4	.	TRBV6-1	CASSVIFGQYGSKNIQYF	TGTGCCAGCAGTGTTATATTCGGACAGTACGGTTCCAAAAACATTCAGTACTTC
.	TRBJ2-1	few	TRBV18	CASSPTSREQFF	TGTGCCAGCTCACCAACTAGCCGAGAGCAGTTCTTC
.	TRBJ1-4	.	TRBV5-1	CASSPEAGGEKLFF	TGCGCCAGCAGCCCAGAAGCGGGGGGGGAAAAACTGTTTTTT
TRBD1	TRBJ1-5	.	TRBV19	CASSHGTGGGQPQHF	TGTGCCAGTAGCCACGGGACAGGGGGTGGTCAGCCCCAGCATTTT
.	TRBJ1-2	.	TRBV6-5	CASSPDRIYGYTF	TGTGCCAGCAGCCCTGACAGAATCTATGGCTACACCTTC
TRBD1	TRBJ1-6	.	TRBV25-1	CASSDRVGSSSPLHF	TGTGCCAGCAGCGACAGGGTGGGGTCAAGCTCACCCCTCCACTTT
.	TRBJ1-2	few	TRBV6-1	CASTLGPLAGYTF	TGTGCCAGCACCCTAGGCCCCCTAGCTGGCTACACCTTC
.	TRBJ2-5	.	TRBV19	CASSTGGLMAGILRTQYF	TGTGCCAGTAGCACCGGTGGACTCATGGCTGGGATATTACGGACCCAGTACTTC
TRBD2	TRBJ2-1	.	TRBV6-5	CASSYSSGRAYNEQFF	TGTGCCAGCAGTTACTCCAGCGGGAGGGCATACAATGAGCAGTTCTTC
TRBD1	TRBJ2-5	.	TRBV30	CAWRDRGQETQYF	TGTGCCTGGAGGGACAGGGGTCAAGAGACCCAGTACTTC
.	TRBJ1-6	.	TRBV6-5	CASSYGQAGSPLHF	TGTGCCAGCAGTTACGGGCAAGCAGGTTCACCCCTCCACTTT
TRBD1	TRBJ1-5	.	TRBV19	CASSHPTGAGQPQHF	TGTGCCAGTAGCCACCCGACAGGGGCGGGCCAGCCCCAGCATTTT
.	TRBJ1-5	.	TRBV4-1	CASSQVGLSNQPQHF	TGCGCCAGCAGCCAAGTGGGACTTTCCAATCAGCCCCAGCATTTT
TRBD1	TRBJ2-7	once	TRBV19	CVSSTGGGEQYF	TGTGTCAGTAGTACAGGGGGCGGCGAGCAGTACTTC
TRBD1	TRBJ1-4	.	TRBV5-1	CASSLGQGTSTNEKLFF	TGCGCCAGCAGCTTGGGACAGGGGACCTCAACTAATGAAAAACTGTTTTTT
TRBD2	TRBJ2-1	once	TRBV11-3	CASSLDLPSGNNEQFF	TGTGCCAGCAGCTTAGATCTGCCTAGCGGGAATAATGAGCAGTTCTTC
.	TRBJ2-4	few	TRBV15	CATSRPGAKNIQYF	TGTGCCACCAGCAGGCCCGGGGCCAAAAACATTCAGTACTTC
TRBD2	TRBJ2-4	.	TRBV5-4	CASSSWGGREENIQYF	TGTGCCAGCAGCTCCTGGGGAGGGAGGGAGGAAAACATTCAGTACTTC